Included here is one T cell receptor (beta chain) sequence, with context. Germline loops: CDR1 MDHEN, CDR2 SYDVKM. Trimming shortened V by 6 bases and J by 2 bases, and 14 bases separated the two germline ends. CDR3 size: 15 residues. Sequencing used immunoSEQ multiplex PCR; TCRdb keeps in-frame clones, though not all of them. The repertoire includes 220,000 or so clones, roughly 84% of them detected once, and approximately 4% sits in the top ten. This sample stems from a study of blood T cell repertoires in COVID-19. As for the study in general: PBMCs, B-cell-depleted T cells, or T cells were the source of the cDNA or gDNA that made up the material.

The chain combines TRBV28 with TRBJ1-5, with D possibly matching TRBD1 (5 bases). Sequenced input: peripheral blood. The receptor's source is a woman older than 75 with acute or convalescent COVID-19. The CDR3: CASRVPGDGNQPQHF. In DNA, the CDR3 is TGTGCCAGCAGGGTCCCGGGGGACGGCAATCAGCCCCAGCATTTT.